This T cell receptor (beta chain) was sequenced for a study of T-cell reconstitution after alpha-beta-depleted transplantation in children. For TCRbeta, the library was prepared with unique molecular identifiers. MiXCR, run by TCRdb on the PCR reads, gives a single entry per CDR3 protein. Of just under 550,000 distinct CDR3 sequences in the sample, around 20% were seen once. Between the trimmed V and J ends, which lost 2 bases and 2 bases, there was a span of 10 bases. The CDR3 has 14 residues. The clonotype comes from a human donor who donated a stem cell graft to a child with acute lymphoblastic leukemia. Sequenced here: PBMCs from the stem cell graft donor, sampled from the stem cell graft. The chain employs TRBV12-3 or TRBV12-4 and TRBJ2-7; possible D gene TRBD1, 5 bases. The CDR3, as DNA: TGTGCCAGCAGTTTAATCGCAGGGCCCTACGAGCAGTACTTC. It encodes CASSLIAGPYEQYF.